Listed below are T cell receptor beta chains from one sample, sequenced in a study of cytomegalovirus exposure and HLA in healthy donors. Clones were sequenced by immunoSEQ multiplex PCR, and TCRdb holds only the in-frame ones, with some missing. The data hold about 140,000 clones, with roughly three quarters observed a single time. Sequenced material: PBMCs. Receptor source: a woman in her fifties or sixties in good health and CMV-seronegative. Each CDR3 is given with its conserved first and last residue. D genes are given only for firm matches. Clone size, where shown, is once, few, many, or a class for clones that have expanded.

size: NA; V: TRBV10-3; D: NA; J: TRBJ2-3; CDR3: CAISDRGGGQPSFLHTDTQYF; DNA: TGTGCCATCAGTGATAGAGGCGGGGGCCAACCTTCATTTCTCCACACAGATACGCAGTATTTT
size: NA; V: TRBV7-8; D: NA; J: TRBJ1-1; CDR3: CASSFIGGMKTEAFF; DNA: TGTGCCAGCAGCTTCATTGGGGGGATGAAGACTGAAGCTTTCTTT
size: NA; V: TRBV6-6; D: TRBD1; J: TRBJ2-3; CDR3: CASSSNRGSTDTQYF; DNA: TGTGCCAGCAGTTCAAACAGGGGAAGCACAGATACGCAGTATTTT
size: few; V: TRBV7-9; D: TRBD2; J: TRBJ2-3; CDR3: CASSLGLAGGTDTQYF; DNA: TGTGCCAGCAGCTTAGGACTAGCGGGGGGCACAGATACGCAGTATTTT
size: NA; V: TRBV7-9; D: TRBD2; J: TRBJ2-3; CDR3: CASSTLAGGFTDTQYF; DNA: TGTGCCAGCAGCACACTAGCGGGGGGGTTCACAGATACGCAGTATTTT
size: NA; V: TRBV7-6; D: TRBD2; J: TRBJ2-1; CDR3: CASSSLGGGFYNEQFF; DNA: TGTGCCAGCAGCTCCCTTGGCGGGGGGTTCTACAATGAGCAGTTCTTC
size: once; V: TRBV9; D: NA; J: TRBJ2-6; CDR3: CASSSSGVYSGANVLTF; DNA: TGTGCCAGCAGTTCTTCCGGGGTTTATTCTGGGGCCAACGTCCTGACTTTC
size: NA; V: TRBV4-2; D: TRBD2; J: TRBJ2-3; CDR3: CASSLRTSGGALTDTQYF; DNA: TGTGCCAGCAGCCTCAGGACTAGCGGGGGGGCTTTGACAGATACGCAGTATTTT
size: NA; V: TRBV25-1; D: TRBD1; J: TRBJ1-5; CDR3: CASSESRDRGLGQPQHF; DNA: TGTGCCAGCAGTGAATCTCGCGACAGGGGGCTGGGTCAGCCCCAGCATTTT
size: NA; V: TRBV6-5; D: NA; J: TRBJ1-5; CDR3: CASSPGRQINQPQHF; DNA: TGTGCCAGCAGCCCTGGCCGACAGATCAATCAGCCCCAGCATTTT
size: NA; V: TRBV5-1; D: TRBD2; J: TRBJ2-7; CDR3: CASSKLAGAEEEQYF; DNA: TGCGCCAGCAGCAAGCTAGCGGGGGCTGAGGAAGAGCAGTACTTC
size: NA; V: TRBV6-1; D: NA; J: TRBJ2-2; CDR3: CASSGQNTGELFF; DNA: TGTGCCAGCAGTGGACAGAACACCGGGGAGCTGTTTTTT
size: NA; V: TRBV19; D: TRBD1; J: TRBJ1-4; CDR3: CASKGQGNEKLFF; DNA: TGTGCCAGTAAGGGACAGGGAAATGAAAAACTGTTTTTT
size: NA; V: TRBV5-4; D: TRBD1; J: TRBJ2-5; CDR3: CASSPRGQETQYF; DNA: TGTGCCAGCAGCCCGAGGGGACAGGAGACCCAGTACTTC
size: NA; V: TRBV4-3; D: NA; J: TRBJ2-3; CDR3: CASSQGGGARSTDTQYF; DNA: TGCGCCAGCAGCCAAGGAGGGGGGGCGCGGAGCACAGATACGCAGTATTTT
size: NA; V: TRBV6-4; D: TRBD2; J: TRBJ2-1; CDR3: CASSDGVAGANEQFF; DNA: TGTGCCAGCAGTGACGGTGTAGCGGGGGCTAATGAGCAGTTCTTC
size: NA; V: TRBV2; D: NA; J: TRBJ2-4; CDR3: CASSEYGVKNIQYF; DNA: TGTGCCAGCAGTGAATACGGAGTCAAAAACATTCAGTACTTC
size: NA; V: TRBV13; D: TRBD1; J: TRBJ2-1; CDR3: CASSPPGQGPTNEQFF; DNA: TGTGCCAGCAGCCCGCCGGGACAGGGGCCGACTAATGAGCAGTTCTTC
size: NA; V: TRBV5-1; D: TRBD1; J: TRBJ1-5; CDR3: CASSLVPLGTGRNQPQHF; DNA: TGCGCCAGCAGCTTGGTACCTTTGGGGACAGGGAGGAATCAGCCCCAGCATTTT
size: NA; V: TRBV6-5; D: TRBD2; J: TRBJ2-1; CDR3: CASSYSIAGAYNEQFF; DNA: TGTGCCAGCAGTTACTCTATAGCGGGGGCCTACAATGAGCAGTTCTTC
size: NA; V: TRBV11-2; D: TRBD1; J: TRBJ1-1; CDR3: CASSSQTGGYTEAFF; DNA: TGTGCCAGCAGCTCCCAGACAGGGGGATACACTGAAGCTTTCTTT
size: NA; V: TRBV5-4; D: TRBD1; J: TRBJ1-2; CDR3: CASSSPGTGRDYGYTF; DNA: TGTGCCAGCAGCTCACCCGGGACAGGGAGGGACTATGGCTACACCTTC
size: NA; V: TRBV5-1; D: NA; J: TRBJ2-3; CDR3: CASSLEVGTDTQYF; DNA: TGCGCCAGCAGCTTGGAAGTCGGGACAGATACGCAGTATTTT
size: medium-sized; V: TRBV4-3; D: NA; J: TRBJ2-6; CDR3: CASSHLRGSGANVLTF; DNA: TGCGCCAGCAGCCACCTAAGGGGATCTGGGGCCAACGTCCTGACTTTC
size: NA; V: TRBV7-2; D: NA; J: TRBJ1-5; CDR3: CASSLIPGYGQPQHF; DNA: TGTGCCAGCAGCTTAATACCAGGGTACGGTCAGCCCCAGCATTTT
size: NA; V: TRBV5-4; D: NA; J: TRBJ1-3; CDR3: CASSLGIQGPAGNTIYF; DNA: TGTGCCAGCAGCTTGGGTATCCAGGGTCCTGCTGGAAACACCATATATTTT
size: NA; V: TRBV4-3; D: NA; J: TRBJ2-1; CDR3: CASSQDSRVHNEQFF; DNA: TGCGCCAGCAGCCAAGATTCCAGGGTTCACAATGAGCAGTTCTTC
size: NA; V: TRBV9; D: TRBD1; J: TRBJ1-1; CDR3: CASSVALRGLTNTEAFF; DNA: TGTGCCAGCAGCGTAGCGCTCAGGGGGCTAACGAACACTGAAGCTTTCTTT
size: NA; V: TRBV2; D: TRBD1; J: TRBJ1-2; CDR3: CASPEGARFYGYTF; DNA: TGTGCCAGCCCGGAGGGGGCGCGTTTCTATGGCTACACCTTC
size: NA; V: TRBV27; D: NA; J: TRBJ1-1; CDR3: CASSLDRHMNTEAFF; DNA: TGTGCCAGCAGTTTAGACAGGCATATGAACACTGAAGCTTTCTTT
size: NA; V: TRBV12-5; D: NA; J: TRBJ2-5; CDR3: CASGYRTQETQYF; DNA: TGTGCTAGTGGTTACAGGACCCAAGAGACCCAGTACTTC
size: once; V: TRBV28; D: NA; J: TRBJ1-5; CDR3: CASSLGGLGNQPQHF; DNA: TGTGCCAGCAGTTTGGGGGGGCTTGGCAATCAGCCCCAGCATTTT
size: NA; V: TRBV4-1; D: NA; J: TRBJ1-5; CDR3: CASSLDYNQPQHF; DNA: TGCGCCAGCAGCCTAGACTACAATCAGCCCCAGCATTTT
size: NA; V: TRBV6-1; D: NA; J: TRBJ2-5; CDR3: CASLGGGTQYF; DNA: TGTGCCAGCTTGGGGGGTGGAACCCAGTACTTC
size: NA; V: TRBV7-2; D: NA; J: TRBJ2-5; CDR3: CASSLDRETQYF; DNA: TGTGCCAGCAGCTTAGATAGAGAGACCCAGTACTTC